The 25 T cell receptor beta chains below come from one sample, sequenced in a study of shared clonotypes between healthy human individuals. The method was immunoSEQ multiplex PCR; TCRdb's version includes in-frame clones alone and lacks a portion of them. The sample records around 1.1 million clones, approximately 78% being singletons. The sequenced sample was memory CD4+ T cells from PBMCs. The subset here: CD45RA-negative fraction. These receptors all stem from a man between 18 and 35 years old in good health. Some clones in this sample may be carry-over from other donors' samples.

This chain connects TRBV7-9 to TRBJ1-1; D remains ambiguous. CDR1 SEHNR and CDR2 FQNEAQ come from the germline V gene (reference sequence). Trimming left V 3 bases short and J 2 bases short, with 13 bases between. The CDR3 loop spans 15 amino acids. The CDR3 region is CASSLGSVENTEAFF. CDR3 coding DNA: TGTGCCAGCAGCTTGGGGTCGGTAGAAAACACTGAAGCTTTCTTT.

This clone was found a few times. As DNA, the CDR3 is TGCGCCAGCAGCTTGGATGGACAGGGGGCATTCTTT. This translates into CASSLDGQGAFF. The chain has TRBV5-1 and TRBJ1-1; 11 positions agree with TRBD1. This CDR3 has 12 residues. CDR1 SGHRS and CDR2 YFSETQ come from the germline V gene. With 0 bases clipped from V and 14 bases from J, the junction kept 3 bases outside the gene matches.

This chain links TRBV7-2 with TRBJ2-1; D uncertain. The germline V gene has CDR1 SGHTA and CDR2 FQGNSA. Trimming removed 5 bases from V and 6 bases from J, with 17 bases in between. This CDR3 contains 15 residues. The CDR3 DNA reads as TGTGCCAGCAGCCCCTCAGGCAGCGTCAGCAATGAGCAGTTCTTC. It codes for CASSPSGSVSNEQFF. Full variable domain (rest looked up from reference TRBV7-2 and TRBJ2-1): GAGVSQSPSNKVTEKGKDVELRCDPISGHTALYWYRQSLGQGLEFLIYFQGNSAPDKSGLPSDRFSAERTGGSVSTLTIQRTQQEDSAVYLCASSPSGSVSNEQFFGPGTRLTVL.

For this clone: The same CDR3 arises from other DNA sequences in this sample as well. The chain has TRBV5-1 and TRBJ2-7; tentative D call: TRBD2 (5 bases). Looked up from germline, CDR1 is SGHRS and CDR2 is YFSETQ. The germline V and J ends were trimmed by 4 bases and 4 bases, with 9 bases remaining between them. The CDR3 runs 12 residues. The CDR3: CASSLDFYEQYF. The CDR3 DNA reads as TGCGCCAGCAGCCTGGACTTTTACGAGCAGTACTTC.

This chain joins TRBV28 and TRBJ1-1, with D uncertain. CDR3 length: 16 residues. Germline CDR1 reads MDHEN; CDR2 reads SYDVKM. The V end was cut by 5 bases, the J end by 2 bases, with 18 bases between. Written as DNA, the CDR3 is TGTGCCAGCAGTCCCCCATGGAGGAGGGCAAACACTGAAGCTTTCTTT. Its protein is CASSPPWRRANTEAFF.

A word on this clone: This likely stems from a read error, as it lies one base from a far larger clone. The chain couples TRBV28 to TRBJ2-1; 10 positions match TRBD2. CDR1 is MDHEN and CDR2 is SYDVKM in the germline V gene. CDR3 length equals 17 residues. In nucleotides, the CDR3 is TGTGCCAGCGACGGTCCTAGCGGGAGCGGGTGGTACAATGGGCAGTTCTTC. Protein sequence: CASDGPSGSGWYNGQFF.

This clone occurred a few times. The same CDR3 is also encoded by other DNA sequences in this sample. CDR3 residues: CASSPRQEETQYF. CDR3 bases: TGTGCCAGCTCACCACGGCAGGAAGAGACCCAGTACTTC. This chain joins TRBV18 and TRBJ2-5, with no clear D. The CDR3 contains 13 residues. V lost 1 base, J lost 3 bases, and 6 bases lay in between. Germline V gene data show CDR1 as KGHSH and CDR2 as LQKENI. The full variable domain, its missing parts supplied by reference TRBV18 and TRBJ2-5, is NAGVMQNPRHLVRRRGQEARLRCSPMKGHSHVYWYRQLPEEGLKFMVYLQKENIIDESGMPKERFSAEFPKEGPSILRIQQVVRGDSAAYFCASSPRQEETQYFGPGTRLLVL.

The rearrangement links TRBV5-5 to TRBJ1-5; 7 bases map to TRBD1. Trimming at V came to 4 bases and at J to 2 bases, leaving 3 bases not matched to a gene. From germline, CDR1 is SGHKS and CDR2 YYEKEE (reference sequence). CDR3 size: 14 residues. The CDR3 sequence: CASSVGQGNQPQHF. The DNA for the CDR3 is TGTGCCAGCAGCGTTGGACAGGGCAATCAGCCCCAGCATTTT.

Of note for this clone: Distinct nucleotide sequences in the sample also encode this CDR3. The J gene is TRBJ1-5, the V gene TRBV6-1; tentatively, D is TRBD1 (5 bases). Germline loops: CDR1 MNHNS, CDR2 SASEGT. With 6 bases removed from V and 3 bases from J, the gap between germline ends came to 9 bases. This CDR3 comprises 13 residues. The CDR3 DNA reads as TGTGCCAGCAGCGACAGTTTCAATCAGCCCCAGCATTTT. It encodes CASSDSFNQPQHF.

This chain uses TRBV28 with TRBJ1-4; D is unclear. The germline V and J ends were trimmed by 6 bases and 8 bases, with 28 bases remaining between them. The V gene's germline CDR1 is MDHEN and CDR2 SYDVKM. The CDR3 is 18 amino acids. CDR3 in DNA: TGTGCCAGCAGCCACACCATTTGGTCTACTTCGAGAGACGAAAAACTGTTTTTT. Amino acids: CASSHTIWSTSRDEKLFF.

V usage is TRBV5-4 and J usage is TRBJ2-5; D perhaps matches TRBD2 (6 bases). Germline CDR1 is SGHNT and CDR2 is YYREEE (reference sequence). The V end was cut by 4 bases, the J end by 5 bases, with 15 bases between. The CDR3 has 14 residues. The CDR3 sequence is CASSPRRGRETQYF. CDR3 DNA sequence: TGTGCCAGCAGCCCGAGGAGGGGCAGGGAGACCCAGTACTTC.

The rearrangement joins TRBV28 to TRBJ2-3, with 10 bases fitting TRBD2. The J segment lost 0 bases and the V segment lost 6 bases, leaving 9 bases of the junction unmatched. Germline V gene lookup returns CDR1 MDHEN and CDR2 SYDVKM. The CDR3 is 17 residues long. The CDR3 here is CASSPYTSGKSTDTQYF. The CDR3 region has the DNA TGTGCCAGCAGCCCATACACTAGCGGGAAAAGCACAGATACGCAGTATTTT.

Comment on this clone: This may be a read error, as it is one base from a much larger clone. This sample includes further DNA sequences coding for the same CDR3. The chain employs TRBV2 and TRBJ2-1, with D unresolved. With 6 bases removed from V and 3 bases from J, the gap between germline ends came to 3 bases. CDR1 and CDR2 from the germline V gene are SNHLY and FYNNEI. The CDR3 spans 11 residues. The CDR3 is CASRVYNEQFF. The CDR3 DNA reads TGTGCCAGCAGGGTCTACAATGAGCAGTTCTTC.

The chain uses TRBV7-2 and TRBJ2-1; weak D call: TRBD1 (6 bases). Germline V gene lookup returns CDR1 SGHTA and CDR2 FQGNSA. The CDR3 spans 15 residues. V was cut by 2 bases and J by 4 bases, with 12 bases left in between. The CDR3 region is CASSLSQGTYNEQFF. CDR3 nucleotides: TGTGCCAGCAGCTTATCACAGGGAACGTACAATGAGCAGTTCTTC.

CDR3 sequence reads: CSVGEGVINEQFF. CDR3 coding DNA: TGCAGCGTTGGCGAGGGAGTGATCAATGAGCAGTTCTTC. The rearrangement uses TRBV29-1 and TRBJ2-1, with D perhaps matching TRBD2 (5 bases). V was clipped by 4 bases and J by 6 bases, with 13 bases between them. The germline V gene encodes CDR1 SQVTM and CDR2 ANQGSEA. The CDR3 spans 13 residues.

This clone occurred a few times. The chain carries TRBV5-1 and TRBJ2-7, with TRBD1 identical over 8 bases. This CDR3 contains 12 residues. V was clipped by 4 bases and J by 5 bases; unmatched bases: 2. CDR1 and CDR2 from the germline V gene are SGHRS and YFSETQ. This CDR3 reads CASSTDRDEQYF. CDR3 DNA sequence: TGCGCCAGCAGCACGGACAGGGACGAGCAGTACTTC.

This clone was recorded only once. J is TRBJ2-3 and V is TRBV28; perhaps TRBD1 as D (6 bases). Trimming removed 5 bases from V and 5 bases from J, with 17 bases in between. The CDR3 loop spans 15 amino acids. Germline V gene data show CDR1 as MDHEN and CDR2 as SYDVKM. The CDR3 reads CASSKPAGDVDTQYF. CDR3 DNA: TGTGCCAGCAGTAAGCCGGCAGGGGATGTAGATACGCAGTATTTT.

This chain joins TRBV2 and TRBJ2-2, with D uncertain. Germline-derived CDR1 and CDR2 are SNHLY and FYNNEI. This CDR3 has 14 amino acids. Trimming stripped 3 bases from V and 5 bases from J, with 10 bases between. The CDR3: CASSDGRGTGELFF. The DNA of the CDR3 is TGTGCCAGCAGTGACGGGCGAGGTACCGGGGAGCTGTTTTTT. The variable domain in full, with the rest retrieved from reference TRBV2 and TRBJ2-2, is EPEVTQTPSHQVTQMGQEVILRCVPISNHLYFYWYRQILGQKVEFLVSFYNNEISEKSEIFDDQFSVERPDGSNFTLKIRSTKLEDSAMYFCASSDGRGTGELFFGEGSRLTVL.

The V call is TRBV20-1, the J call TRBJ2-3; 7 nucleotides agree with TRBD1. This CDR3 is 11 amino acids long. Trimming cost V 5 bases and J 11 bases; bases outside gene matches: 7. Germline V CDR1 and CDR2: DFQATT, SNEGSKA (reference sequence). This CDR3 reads CSAASPGGQYF. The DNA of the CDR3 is TGCAGTGCTGCCTCCCCAGGGGGGCAGTATTTT.

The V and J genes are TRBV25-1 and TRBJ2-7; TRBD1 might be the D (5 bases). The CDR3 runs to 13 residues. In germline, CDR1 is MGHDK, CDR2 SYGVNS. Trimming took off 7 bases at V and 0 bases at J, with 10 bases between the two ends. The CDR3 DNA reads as TGTGCCAGCAAGGGGCAAAGCTCCTACGAGCAGTACTTC. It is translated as CASKGQSSYEQYF.

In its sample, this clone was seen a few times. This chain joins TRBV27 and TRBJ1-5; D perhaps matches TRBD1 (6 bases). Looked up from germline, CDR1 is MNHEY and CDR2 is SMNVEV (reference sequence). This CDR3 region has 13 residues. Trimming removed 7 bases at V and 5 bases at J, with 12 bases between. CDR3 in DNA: TGTGCCAGCACCCGGAGGGGGGATCAGCCCCAGCATTTT. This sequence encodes CASTRRGDQPQHF.

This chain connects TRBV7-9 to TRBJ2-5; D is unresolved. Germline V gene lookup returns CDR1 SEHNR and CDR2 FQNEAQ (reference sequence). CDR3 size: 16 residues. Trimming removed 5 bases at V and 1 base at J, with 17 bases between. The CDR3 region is CASSQTPGRSQETQYF. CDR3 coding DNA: TGTGCCAGCAGCCAGACCCCCGGACGGAGCCAAGAGACCCAGTACTTC.

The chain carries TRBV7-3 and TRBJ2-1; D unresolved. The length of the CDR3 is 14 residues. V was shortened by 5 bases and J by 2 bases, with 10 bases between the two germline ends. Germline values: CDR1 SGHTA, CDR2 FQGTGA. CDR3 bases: TGTGCCAGCAGCCCCAGCGCGCCCTACAATGAGCAGTTCTTC. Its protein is CASSPSAPYNEQFF.

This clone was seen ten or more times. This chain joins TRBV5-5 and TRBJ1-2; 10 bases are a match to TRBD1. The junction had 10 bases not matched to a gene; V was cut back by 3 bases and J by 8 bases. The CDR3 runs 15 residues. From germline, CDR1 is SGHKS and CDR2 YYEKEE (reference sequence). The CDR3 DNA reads TGTGCCAGCAGCTCTGTCCGGGACAGGGGTATAGGCTACACCTTC. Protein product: CASSSVRDRGIGYTF.

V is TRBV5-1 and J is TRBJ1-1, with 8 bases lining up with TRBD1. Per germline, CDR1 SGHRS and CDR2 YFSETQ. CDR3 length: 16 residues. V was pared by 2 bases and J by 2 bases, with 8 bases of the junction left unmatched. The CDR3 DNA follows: TGCGCCAGCAGCTTCCGTGACAGGGGCCCTAACACTGAAGCTTTCTTT. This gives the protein CASSFRDRGPNTEAFF.